This TCR beta chain was captured in a study of shared T cell receptors in the human thymus. Germline CDR1 reads LGHNT; CDR2 reads FRNRAP. The CDR3 runs 14 residues. Trimming removed 1 base from V and 2 bases from J, with 9 bases in between. The data were produced by immunoSEQ multiplex PCR, yet TCRdb's version contains in-frame clones alone and is incomplete. The sample includes over 450,000 clones, 75% to 80% of them seen just once. The same sample was also used in a study of human thymus T cells.

Sequenced sample: thymocytes. The J gene is TRBJ2-7, the V gene TRBV12-5; D gene uncertain. The clonotype comes from a boy younger than two with a congenital heart defect. CDR3 in DNA: TGTGCTAGTGGTTTGGACCCGGGTGCCTACGAGCAGTACTTC. Its protein is CASGLDPGAYEQYF.